A selection of T cell receptor beta chains follows, all from one sample in a study of glioma-infiltrating T cells. TCRdb independently ran MiXCR on the multiplex PCR reads; one entry per CDR3 protein. The table lists about 410,000 distinct CDR3 sequences, around 45% of them singletons. The sequencing sample was made of glioma tissue, nonneoplastic brain tissue, or PBMCs (not recorded which). These TCRs come from a human donor with low-grade glioma or glioblastoma, undergoing nonglioma brain surgery, or in good health (not recorded which). CDR3s include the opening cysteine and the closing phenylalanine or tryptophan. A D gene is named only where the DNA matches it firmly. Only part of the rows carry a size: once, few, many, or a class if the clone is expanded.

clone_size	j_call	d_call	v_call	cdr3_aa	cdr3_nt
few	TRBJ1-1	.	TRBV28	CASSLNGAAFF	TGTGCCAGCAGTTTAAACGGGGCGGCTTTCTTT
many	TRBJ2-1	.	TRBV6-1	CASRTDRYYREQFF	TGTGCCAGCAGAACCGACAGGTATTATAGGGAGCAGTTCTTC
many	TRBJ2-3	.	TRBV6-1	CASSPMVGGWTDTQYF	TGTGCCAGCAGTCCAATGGTGGGAGGCTGGACAGATACGCAGTATTTT
.	TRBJ2-3	TRBD2	TRBV27	CASSLFGLTRGLAELGFPDTQYF	TGTGCCAGCAGTTTATTTGGGCTAACTAGGGGACTAGCGGAACTGGGATTCCCAGATACGCAGTATTTT
.	TRBJ2-7	TRBD2	TRBV5-1	CASSLGLAEYTYEQYF	TGCGCCAGCAGCTTGGGACTAGCGGAATATACCTACGAGCAGTACTTC
many	TRBJ2-5	TRBD2	TRBV12-3/TRBV12-4	CASRNGLAGVETQYF	TGTGCCAGCAGAAATGGACTAGCGGGAGTAGAGACCCAGTACTTC
many	TRBJ2-7	TRBD1	TRBV7-2	CASSSGTGGYEQYF	TGTGCCAGCAGCTCCGGGACAGGGGGCTACGAGCAGTACTTC
few	TRBJ1-5	.	TRBV15	CATSGDFTQPQHF	TGTGCCACCAGCGGAGACTTCACTCAGCCCCAGCATTTT
.	TRBJ2-3	.	TRBV7-9	CASSSLSATHTQYF	TGTGCCAGCAGCTCCCTATCGGCCACACATACGCAGTATTTT
.	TRBJ1-4	.	TRBV12-3/TRBV12-4	CASSFSSGNEKLFF	TGTGCCAGCAGTTTCAGCTCAGGGAATGAAAAACTGTTTTTT
.	TRBJ1-4	.	TRBV6-6	CASSYTFRSSNGKLFF	TGTGCCAGCAGTTACACCTTCAGAAGCTCTAATGGAAAACTGTTTTTT
.	TRBJ2-7	.	TRBV20-1	CSARGSSRSYYEQYF	TGCAGTGCTAGAGGATCTAGCAGGAGCTACTACGAGCAGTACTTC
few	TRBJ1-1	TRBD1	TRBV2	CASIGPGQEMNTEAFF	TGTGCCAGCATTGGGCCGGGACAGGAGATGAACACTGAAGCTTTCTTT
.	TRBJ2-1	TRBD2	TRBV7-6	CASSLAGGLNEQFF	TGTGCCAGCAGTTTAGCGGGAGGGCTCAATGAGCAGTTCTTC
.	TRBJ2-3	TRBD2	TRBV24-1	CATSGETGGLAETDTQYF	TGTGCCACCAGTGGTGAGACAGGGGGACTAGCGGAGACAGATACGCAGTATTTT
.	TRBJ2-7	TRBD2	TRBV7-9	CASSLSGSPPYEQYF	TGTGCCAGCAGCTTAAGCGGGAGTCCCCCCTACGAGCAGTACTTC
few	TRBJ2-2	TRBD2	TRBV27	CASSFGREGPGELFF	TGTGCCAGCAGTTTTGGGCGGGAGGGCCCCGGGGAGCTGTTTTTT